By frequency in the sample, the clone carrying this TCR beta chain is medium-sized. This sample was taken from a study of CD8+CD57+ T cells in acquired aplastic anemia. TCR beta VDJ combinations and CDR3 sequences were profiled from genomic DNA. MiXCR was run by TCRdb on the reads, yielding one entry per CDR3 protein. The sample records 110,000 or so distinct CDR3 sequences, 51% being singletons. Germline V CDR1 and CDR2: ENHRY, SYGVKD. The V segment lost 11 bases and the J segment 4 bases; nucleotides outside the gene matches: 14. The length of the CDR3 is 14 residues. The rearrangement uses TRBV10-3 and TRBJ2-7; 7 bases align to TRBD1. Sequencing used sorted CD4+, CD8+, or CD8+CD57+ T cells (not recorded which) from PBMCs. This TCR was sampled from a human donor in good health, serving as a control. The CDR3 sequence is CAAATGTVGYEQYF. DNA of the CDR3: TGTGCCGCCGCTACCGGGACAGTCGGATACGAGCAGTACTTC.